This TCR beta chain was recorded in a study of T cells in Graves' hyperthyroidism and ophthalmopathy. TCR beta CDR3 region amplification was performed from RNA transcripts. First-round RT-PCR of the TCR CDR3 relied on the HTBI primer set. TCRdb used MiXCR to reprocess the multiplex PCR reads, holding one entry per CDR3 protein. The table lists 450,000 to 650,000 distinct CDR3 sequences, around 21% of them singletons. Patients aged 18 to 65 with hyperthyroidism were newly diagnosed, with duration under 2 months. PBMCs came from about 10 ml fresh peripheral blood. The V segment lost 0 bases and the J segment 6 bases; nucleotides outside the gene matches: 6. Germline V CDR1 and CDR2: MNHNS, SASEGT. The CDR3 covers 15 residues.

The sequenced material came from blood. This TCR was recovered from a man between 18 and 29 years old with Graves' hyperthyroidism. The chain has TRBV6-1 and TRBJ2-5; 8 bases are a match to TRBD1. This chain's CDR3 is CASSEADRVGKTQYF. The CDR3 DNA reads TGTGCCAGCAGTGAAGCGGACAGGGTCGGAAAGACCCAGTACTTC.